These 10 T cell receptor beta chains were all obtained from the same sample, sequenced in a study of blood T cells in healthy people across ages. Alongside a J-beta primer mix, a sample-barcoded 5' primer served in a second PCR lasting about 7 to 11 cycles. Each CDR3 protein gets one entry after TCRdb re-called the 5' RACE reads with MiXCR. This sample carries about 290,000 distinct CDR3 sequences, around 29% of them seen once, and the ten largest clones take 29%. The sequenced sample consisted of blood. Receptor source: a woman aged 70-85 years in good health.

The J gene is TRBJ1-5, the V gene TRBV4-1, with D perhaps matching TRBD1 (5 bases). Germline V CDR1 and CDR2: MGHRA, YSYEKL. The CDR3 has 15 residues. Trimming removed 4 bases at V and 4 bases at J, with 14 bases between. The CDR3 nucleotides are TGCGCCAGCAGCCTCTTCGGACAAGAGAATCAGCCCCAGCATTTT. It translates to CASSLFGQENQPQHF.

This clonotype was recorded a few times. The CDR3 is CASSLASPSWEQYF. In nucleotides, the CDR3 is TGCGCCAGCAGCTTGGCTTCGCCCTCGTGGGAGCAGTACTTC. This chain connects TRBV5-1 to TRBJ2-1; no clear D. The J call could be wrong; TRBJ2-7 is a better fit for the DNA end. The CDR3 contains 14 residues. The germline gives CDR1 SGHRS, CDR2 YFSETQ.

DNA for the CDR3: TGTGCCAGCAGCCCCCGACAGGGCCCAGATACGCAGTATTTT. This gives the protein CASSPRQGPDTQYF. The chain couples TRBV7-9 to TRBJ2-3; 7 bases align to TRBD1. V shed 5 bases, J shed 4 bases, and the junction held 6 bases outside the gene matches. CDR1 and CDR2 (germline): SEHNR, FQNEAQ (reference sequence). This CDR3 is built from 14 residues.

This chain joins TRBV19 and TRBJ1-1; D may be TRBD1 (6 bases). V was trimmed by 0 bases and J by 9 bases, leaving 14 bases between them. The CDR3 covers 14 residues. Germline loops: CDR1 LNHDA, CDR2 SQIVND (reference sequence). The CDR3 here is CASSIDLGDTKAFF. CDR3 sequence (DNA): TGTGCCAGTAGTATAGATCTCGGGGACACCAAAGCTTTCTTT.

This clonotype was seen a few times. The chain employs TRBV4-3 and TRBJ2-5, with TRBD2 matching 8 bases. The J call may be in error: the DNA end matches TRBJ2-1 better. This CDR3 region has 16 residues. CDR1 LGHNA and CDR2 YSLEER come from the germline V gene. CDR3 protein: CASSQDPAGVYNEQFF. CDR3 sequence (DNA): TGCGCCAGCAGCCAAGACCCAGCGGGAGTCTACAATGAGCAGTTCTTC.

This sequence joins TRBV7-2 and TRBJ2-6, with a tentative D call TRBD2 (6 bases). This CDR3 spans 17 amino acids. Trimming stripped 4 bases from V and 2 bases from J, with 15 bases between. From germline, CDR1 is SGHTA and CDR2 FQGNSA. The chain's CDR3 is CASSSALGGTGANVLTF. The CDR3 DNA reads TGTGCCAGCAGCTCCGCCCTGGGAGGAACTGGGGCCAACGTCCTGACTTTC.

The genes are TRBV7-2 and TRBJ1-1; no definite D call. Germline V gene lookup returns CDR1 SGHTA and CDR2 FQGNSA. The V gene lost 0 bases and the J gene lost 2 bases, with 7 bases spanning the gap. The CDR3 length is 14 residues. The CDR3 bases are TGTGCCAGCAGCTTAGCCCCGGGTAACACTGAAGCTTTCTTT. As protein: CASSLAPGNTEAFF.

This clonotype was found a few times. V and J are TRBV28 and TRBJ1-2, with 7 bases identical to TRBD1. V dropped 6 bases and J dropped 3; count of bases not matched to a gene: 4. The CDR3 is 13 residues long. Per the germline V gene, CDR1 is MDHEN and CDR2 is SYDVKM. The CDR3 spells CASSAGTDYGYTF. CDR3 bases: TGTGCCAGCAGCGCCGGGACAGACTATGGCTACACCTTC.

This clonotype was counted a single time. The chain uses TRBV29-1 and TRBJ2-5, with 12 bases identical to TRBD1. Germline V gene lookup returns CDR1 SQVTM and CDR2 ANQGSEA. J lost 5 bases, V lost 2 bases, and 12 bases had no gene match. This CDR3 is built from 17 residues. This chain's CDR3 is CSVESGTGGGISETQYF. In DNA form, the CDR3 reads TGCAGCGTTGAATCCGGGACAGGGGGCGGAATATCGGAGACCCAGTACTTC.

Only a few counts were recorded for this clonotype. Here the CDR3 DNA reads TGTGCCAGCAGCACCTCGGGGGGACTAGCGGGAGGGCCGGGTTACAATGAGCAGTTCTTC. This gives the protein CASSTSGGLAGGPGYNEQFF. The V call is TRBV13, the J call TRBJ2-1, with 16 bases identical to TRBD2. Germline CDR1 and CDR2: PRHDT and FYEKMQ (reference sequence). V gave up 5 bases and J gave up 4 bases; unmatched junction bases: 14. The length of the CDR3 is 20 residues. The full variable domain, in which reference TRBV13 and TRBJ2-1 provide the parts outside the CDR3, is AAGVIQSPRHLIKEKRETATLKCYPIPRHDTVYWYQQGPGQDPQFLISFYEKMQSDKGSIPDRFSAQQFSDYHSELNMSSLELGDSALYFCASSTSGGLAGGPGYNEQFFGPGTRLTVL.